Presented here are 23 T cell receptor beta chains from one specimen sequenced in a study of CD8+ T cells in alopecia areata. This sample's treatment: oral pan-JAK inhibitor, 5-10 mg twice daily. Extraction and reverse transcription of RNA yielded cDNA as the sequencing template. Some clones are missing from TCRdb's copy, which holds only in-frame ones; the method was immunoSEQ multiplex PCR. In the table there are under 150,000 clones, 56% of which are singletons. The sample was CD4+ T cells sorted from blood, taken at week 24, from a patient treated with tofacitinib. The receptors stem from a human donor with alopecia areata.

This clone was seen only a few times. CDR3 nucleotide sequence: TGTGCCAGCAAGGGCCCCGGGGAGACCCAGTACTTC. It codes for CASKGPGETQYF. The rearrangement uses TRBV7-2 and TRBJ2-5; D remains ambiguous. CDR3 length: 12 amino acids. Germline CDR1 is SGHTA and CDR2 is FQGNSA. Trimming stripped 7 bases from V and 5 bases from J, with 11 bases between.

This clone was seen a handful of times. The V gene is TRBV6-1, the J gene TRBJ2-2; a weak D match, TRBD1 (5 bases). Looked up from germline, CDR1 is MNHNS and CDR2 is SASEGT. The CDR3 length is 14 residues. Trimming took off 3 bases at V and 4 bases at J, with 9 bases between the two ends. CDR3 in amino acids: CASSETDSTGELFF. The CDR3, as DNA: TGTGCCAGCAGTGAGACAGACTCCACCGGGGAGCTGTTTTTT.

The V and J genes are TRBV7-9 and TRBJ1-6, with no clear D. Germline V gene data show CDR1 as SEHNR and CDR2 as FQNEAQ (reference sequence). This CDR3 has 14 amino acids. Trimming shortened V by 3 bases and J by 6 bases, and 9 bases separated the two germline ends. CDR3 DNA: TGTGCCAGCAGCTTGGAAAAGATTAATTCACCCCTCCACTTT. It encodes CASSLEKINSPLHF.

As to this clone: Mismatch with germline at one junction end may stem from a read error. The V and J genes are TRBV7-7 and TRBJ2-1; D ambiguous. The CDR3 extends over 13 amino acids. Germline values: CDR1 SSHAT, CDR2 FNYEAQ (reference sequence). This CDR3 reads CASSSRNGGEQFF. In DNA form, the CDR3 reads TGTGCTAGCAGCTCCAGAAACGGTGGCGAGCAGTTCTTC.

This chain links TRBV5-1 with TRBJ2-1, with 9 bases that match TRBD2. V was pared by 0 bases and J by 4 bases, with 11 bases of the junction left unmatched. This CDR3 has 18 residues. CDR1 and CDR2 (germline): SGHRS, YFSETQ. The CDR3 is CASSLEGYSGGAYNEQFF. The CDR3, as DNA: TGCGCCAGCAGCTTGGAGGGCTATAGCGGGGGCGCGTACAATGAGCAGTTCTTC.

The genes are TRBV29-1 and TRBJ2-6; 10 positions match TRBD1. This CDR3 is 17 amino acids long. The trim removed 2 bases at V and 0 bases at J, leaving 4 bases unmatched. Germline loops: CDR1 SQVTM, CDR2 ANQGSEA. The DNA for the CDR3 is TGCAGCGTTGAAACGGGACAGGGGTACTCTGGGGCCAACGTCCTGACTTTC. This encodes CSVETGQGYSGANVLTF.

CDR3 sequence reads: CASSYGQGALNTEAFF. The CDR3 nucleotides are TGTGCCAGCAGTTACGGACAGGGGGCCCTGAACACTGAAGCTTTCTTT. The chain joins TRBV6-5 to TRBJ1-1; 11 bases fit TRBD1. Germline V CDR1 and CDR2: MNHEY, SVGAGI. Germline trimming cut 2 bases from V and 0 bases from J; bases unmatched to any gene: 2. The CDR3 loop spans 16 amino acids.

The chain uses TRBV30 and TRBJ2-3; either TRBD1 or TRBD2 may supply D (5 bases each). The CDR3 covers 13 residues. Germline V gene data show CDR1 as GTSNPN and CDR2 as SVGIG (reference sequence). The V gene lost 0 bases and the J gene lost 13 bases, with 17 bases spanning the gap. Here the CDR3 reads CAWSVRGLGQEYF. In nucleotides, the CDR3 is TGTGCCTGGAGTGTCCGGGGCCTCGGGCAGGAGTATTTT.

This clone was counted a few times. The chain couples TRBV4-1 to TRBJ1-6; TRBD1 matches 7 bases. The V gene's germline CDR1 is MGHRA and CDR2 YSYEKL. V trimming: 5 bases; J trimming: 10 bases; junction bases outside the gene matches: 14. CDR3 length: 16 residues. CDR3 protein: CASSSGTGDWLSPLHF. In DNA, the CDR3 is TGCGCCAGCAGCTCGGGAACAGGGGACTGGTTATCACCCCTCCACTTT.

The CDR3 here is CASRLQGAYTDTQYF. The CDR3 DNA sequence: TGTGCCAGTAGGCTACAGGGGGCGTACACAGATACGCAGTATTTT. This chain uses TRBV19 with TRBJ2-3; TRBD1 aligns across 9 bases. The CDR3 spans 15 residues. V dropped 6 bases and J dropped 2; count of bases not matched to a gene: 6. Germline assignment: CDR1 LNHDA and CDR2 SQIVND (reference sequence).

This clone was observed once. The chain combines TRBV9 with TRBJ1-6; 8 bases match TRBD1. The junction had 7 bases not matched to a gene; V was cut back by 4 bases and J by 7 bases. The CDR3 sequence is 15 residues long. The germline CDR1 and CDR2 sequences are SGDLS and YYNGEE. The CDR3 here is CASSTRTGWNSPLHF. CDR3 in DNA: TGTGCCAGCAGCACTAGGACAGGGTGGAATTCACCCCTCCACTTT.

This chain connects TRBV29-1 to TRBJ1-1; D gene unclear. This CDR3 has 11 amino acids. CDR1 and CDR2 from the germline V gene are SQVTM and ANQGSEA. Between the trimmed V and J ends, which lost 0 bases and 7 bases, there was a span of 6 bases. The CDR3 protein is CSVEEAFEAFF. CDR3 nucleotide sequence: TGCAGCGTTGAAGAAGCTTTTGAAGCTTTCTTT.

The chain joins TRBV2 to TRBJ1-1, with D unresolved. Trimming stripped 5 bases from V and 4 bases from J, with 5 bases between. The CDR3 consists of 11 residues. CDR1 is SNHLY and CDR2 is FYNNEI in the germline V gene. The CDR3 loop is CASSQATEAFF. DNA for the CDR3: TGTGCCAGCAGTCAGGCCACTGAAGCTTTCTTT.

The chain has TRBV4-1 and TRBJ1-3; TRBD1 is a possible D gene (6 bases). The germline CDR1 and CDR2 sequences are MGHRA and YSYEKL. The V end was cut by 6 bases, the J end by 4 bases, with 13 bases between. This CDR3 spans 14 amino acids. CDR3 region: CASRETGFGNTIYF. In DNA, the CDR3 is TGCGCCAGCAGAGAAACAGGGTTCGGAAACACCATATATTTT.

The genes are TRBV5-5 and TRBJ2-6; 8 bases agree with TRBD1. V lost 2 bases, J lost 2 bases, and 0 bases stayed unmatched. The CDR3 loop spans 15 amino acids. The germline V gene encodes CDR1 SGHKS and CDR2 YYEKEE (reference sequence). CDR3 sequence: CASSLQGAGANVLTF. In nucleotides, the CDR3 is TGTGCCAGCAGCTTACAGGGGGCTGGGGCCAACGTCCTGACTTTC.

The chain recombines TRBV25-1 with TRBJ2-1; D ambiguous. The CDR3 covers 12 residues. V lost 2 bases and J lost 4, with 3 bases in between. Germline-derived CDR1 and CDR2 are MGHDK and SYGVNS. CDR3 amino acids: CASSEGYNEQFF. CDR3 nucleotide sequence: TGTGCCAGCAGTGAAGGATACAATGAGCAGTTCTTC.

The chain uses TRBV27 and TRBJ1-6, with D uncertain. This CDR3 is 15 amino acids long. Germline V gene lookup returns CDR1 MNHEY and CDR2 SMNVEV (reference sequence). V lost 2 bases, J lost 2 bases, and 7 bases lay in between. As DNA, the CDR3 is TGTGCCAGCAGTTTAACAGTTACCTATAATTCACCCCTCCACTTT. Translating it yields CASSLTVTYNSPLHF.

The chain employs TRBV27 and TRBJ2-1, with 8 bases aligning to TRBD1. The CDR3 loop spans 13 amino acids. Germline CDR1 MNHEY, CDR2 SMNVEV (reference sequence). Trimming at V came to 6 bases and at J to 9 bases, leaving 7 bases not matched to a gene. The CDR3 nucleotides are TGTGCCAGCAGCCTAGACAGGGGTGGTGAGCAGTTCTTC. Residues: CASSLDRGGEQFF.

V gene TRBV5-4 combines with J gene TRBJ2-2; the D gene is possibly TRBD2 (5 bases). This CDR3 is built from 14 residues. Germline-derived CDR1 and CDR2 are SGHNT and YYREEE (reference sequence). V was pared by 5 bases and J by 3 bases, with 11 bases between. CDR3 sequence (DNA): TGTGCCAGCAGACGGGAATCCGACACCGGGGAGCTGTTTTTT. Translating it yields CASRRESDTGELFF.

The table lists this clone with a few counts. The V gene is TRBV7-9, the J gene TRBJ2-2; the D is unclear. V was trimmed by 5 bases and J by 1 base, leaving 14 bases between them. The CDR3 runs to 16 residues. Germline values: CDR1 SEHNR, CDR2 FQNEAQ (reference sequence). The CDR3 loop reads CASSPGPGRNTGELFF. The CDR3 DNA sequence: TGTGCCAGCAGCCCCGGGCCAGGCCGGAACACCGGGGAGCTGTTTTTT.

CDR3: CASRTGGPSDTQYF. CDR3 sequence (DNA): TGCGCCAGCAGAACGGGGGGGCCATCAGATACGCAGTATTTT. The chain carries TRBV5-1 and TRBJ2-3; 8 bases are shared with TRBD2. This CDR3 comprises 14 residues. Trimming at V came to 5 bases and at J to 4 bases, leaving 6 bases not matched to a gene. CDR1 is SGHRS and CDR2 is YFSETQ in the germline V gene.

The J gene is TRBJ2-3, the V gene TRBV6-5; TRBD1 is a possible D gene (5 bases). V shed 6 bases and J shed 6 bases, with 10 bases lying between them. Germline CDR1 MNHEY, CDR2 SVGAGI. This CDR3 spans 12 amino acids. As DNA, the CDR3 is TGTGCCAGCAGCCTTAGGGGTGATACGCAGTATTTT. It specifies CASSLRGDTQYF.

The chain is built from TRBV29-1 and TRBJ2-3; D is uncertain. The CDR3 runs to 14 residues. The germline CDR1 and CDR2 sequences are SQVTM and ANQGSEA. Trimming cost V 0 bases and J 2 bases, with 9 bases left between them. The CDR3 DNA reads TGCAGCGTTGAAGACCGCCTCTCCACAGATACGCAGTATTTT. Its translation is CSVEDRLSTDTQYF.